This T cell receptor beta chain is from a study of T cell repertoires in cytomegalovirus infection. About the study: HLA-B-restricted CMV epitopes that are well studied, plus recently identified HLA-C-restricted ones, were used by the study. Shared public TCR beta signatures pointed to both CMV infection and a matching HLA type. Study outcomes and limitations: Dominant in the ex vivo response were TCR beta clonotypes restricted by HLA-C and specific for CMV.

TCRdb redid the calling of the reads with MiXCR, one entry per CDR3 protein. The table has some 350,000 distinct CDR3 sequences, about 35% seen once. The CDR3 sequence is 14 residues long. This clonotype was observed a few times. As yet, its antigen is unknown. A junction end diverges from the germline sequence, so it may reflect a read error. The chain is built from TRBV12-3 or TRBV12-4 and TRBJ2-3; 9 positions match TRBD2. The sequence was collected from a human donor in good health (CMV status not recorded). Some clones in this sample may be carry-over from other donors' samples. The source was cultured PBMCs, collected from culture after CMV antigen stimulation. This CDR3 is CASRLAGATDTQYF. The CDR3 nucleotides read TGTGCCAGCAGATTAGCGGGAGCAACAGATACGCAGTATTTT.